These 16 T cell receptor beta chains share one sample of origin, sequenced in a study of OX40 agonist ivuxolimab in advanced cancers. The assay was immunoSEQ multiplex PCR, and TCRdb's table has in-frame clones only and misses some. Of 67,000 or so clones in the sample, over 85% were seen once. The sample was CD4+ or CD8+ T cells sorted from blood, taken in a trial of the OX40 agonist ivuxolimab. All receptors derive from an adult with an advanced solid tumor such as melanoma, head and neck, liver or kidney cancer.

The rearrangement joins TRBV6-5 to TRBJ2-1, with a weak D call TRBD1 (5 bases). V was cut by 4 bases and J by 4 bases, with 11 bases left in between. The CDR3 runs to 14 residues. CDR1 is MNHEY, CDR2 SVGAGI, per germline. The CDR3 DNA is TGTGCCAGCAGTTGGAGACAGCCATACAATGAGCAGTTCTTC. It translates to CASSWRQPYNEQFF.

This chain's CDR3 is CASSGTGNQPQHF. CDR3 DNA: TGTGCCAGTAGCGGGACAGGGAATCAGCCCCAGCATTTT. This sequence joins TRBV19 and TRBJ1-5; 9 bases are shared with TRBD1. CDR1 and CDR2 (germline): LNHDA, SQIVND (reference sequence). V trimming: 6 bases; J trimming: 4 bases; junction bases outside the gene matches: 1. This CDR3 contains 13 residues.

This clone was observed a handful of times. The J gene is TRBJ1-1, the V gene TRBV5-4; D is possibly TRBD1 (5 bases). V dropped 0 bases and J dropped 4 bases, with 13 bases sitting between them. The germline CDR1 and CDR2 sequences are SGHNT and YYREEE (reference sequence). CDR3 length: 15 amino acids. The CDR3 sequence is CASSLGGLGSTEAFF. The CDR3, as DNA: TGTGCCAGCAGCTTGGGGGGGTTAGGCTCCACTGAAGCTTTCTTT.

V usage is TRBV23-1 and J usage is TRBJ1-5; D uncertain. TRBV23-1 is given ORF status, its function remaining uncertain. The CDR3 has 12 residues. The germline V and J ends were trimmed by 3 bases and 9 bases, with 9 bases remaining between them. The CDR3: CASSQPTRPQHF. CDR3 bases: TGCGCCAGCAGTCAGCCTACCCGGCCCCAGCATTTT.

This clone was seen only once. The genes are TRBV6-4 and TRBJ2-7; 9 bases fit TRBD2. This CDR3 is 16 amino acids long. The V gene's germline CDR1 is MRHNA and CDR2 SNTAGT. With 3 bases clipped from V and 1 base from J, the junction kept 7 bases outside the gene matches. CDR3 amino acids: CASSELAGATSYEQYF. CDR3 sequence (DNA): TGTGCCAGCAGTGAATTAGCGGGGGCGACTTCCTACGAGCAGTACTTC.

V gene TRBV30 combines with J gene TRBJ1-2; D uncertain. The V end lost 0 bases, the J end lost 8 bases, and 10 bases lay between the germline ends. The length of the CDR3 is 12 residues. Germline V gene lookup returns CDR1 GTSNPN and CDR2 SVGIG (reference sequence). CDR3 sequence: CAWSVRAPGYTF. The CDR3 coding sequence is TGTGCCTGGAGTGTACGGGCACCCGGCTACACCTTC.

J is TRBJ2-1 and V is TRBV10-3; the match to TRBD2 covers 8 bases. Germline V gene lookup returns CDR1 ENHRY and CDR2 SYGVKD. This CDR3 spans 15 amino acids. V lost 4 bases and J lost 4; bases outside the gene matches: 6. The DNA for the CDR3 is TGTGCCATCAGTGCCGCGGGGGGACAATACAATGAGCAGTTCTTC. The encoded protein is CAISAAGGQYNEQFF.

The CDR3 bases are TGTGCCAGCAGCGGCAACAGGGGCAACACTGAAGCTTTCTTT. It specifies CASSGNRGNTEAFF. The chain combines TRBV11-1 with TRBJ1-1, with 7 nucleotides matching TRBD1. The CDR3 is 14 residues long. Looked up from germline, CDR1 is SGHAT and CDR2 is FQDESV (reference sequence). V shed 5 bases and J 2 bases; nucleotides not matched to a gene: 5.

The chain links TRBV2 to TRBJ2-5, with D tentatively TRBD2 (5 bases). Germline V gives CDR1 SNHLY, CDR2 FYNNEI. V lost 2 bases and J lost 6, with 19 bases in between. The CDR3 runs to 16 residues. The CDR3 sequence is CASSELFRGAGQTQYF. The CDR3 DNA follows: TGTGCCAGCAGTGAACTATTCCGGGGAGCAGGACAGACCCAGTACTTC.

This clone was observed a single time. This chain joins TRBV19 and TRBJ2-5; D possibly matches TRBD1 or TRBD2 (6 bases each). Germline CDR1 reads LNHDA; CDR2 reads SQIVND (reference sequence). This CDR3 has 13 amino acids. V lost 5 bases, J lost 5 bases, and 12 bases lay in between. CDR3 sequence: CASSPQGRETQYF. In DNA, the CDR3 is TGTGCCAGTAGTCCCCAGGGGAGGGAGACCCAGTACTTC.

CDR3 sequence (DNA): TGCGCCAGCAGCCAAAAAATCGACAGGGTGGGGACCACCGGGGAGCTGTTTTTT. Its translation: CASSQKIDRVGTTGELFF. The chain carries TRBV4-1 and TRBJ2-2; 7 nucleotides match TRBD1. The CDR3 is made up of 18 amino acids. Germline trimming cut 2 bases from V and 4 bases from J; bases unmatched to any gene: 13. The V gene's germline CDR1 is MGHRA and CDR2 YSYEKL.

The chain is built from TRBV30 and TRBJ1-5; a weak D match, TRBD1 (5 bases). Germline V gene lookup returns CDR1 GTSNPN and CDR2 SVGIG (reference sequence). The V and J ends lost 2 bases and 4 bases respectively, with 15 bases between them. The CDR3 consists of 15 residues. CDR3 sequence: CAWSTSGRANQPQHF. DNA of the CDR3: TGTGCCTGGAGTACTAGCGGCAGGGCGAATCAGCCCCAGCATTTT.

The chain is built from TRBV6-1 and TRBJ1-1; maybe TRBD1 (5 bases). The CDR3 runs 12 residues. V shed 9 bases and J shed 5 bases, with 13 bases lying between them. Germline V CDR1 and CDR2: MNHNS, SASEGT. CDR3 amino acids: CASRGQGTEAFF. CDR3 nucleotides: TGTGCCAGTAGGGGTCAAGGGACTGAAGCTTTCTTT.

On this clone: Other DNA sequences of this sample code for an identical CDR3. The rearrangement uses TRBV6-5 and TRBJ1-2; D unclear. The germline V and J ends were trimmed by 2 bases and 4 bases, with 8 bases remaining between them. The CDR3 consists of 13 residues. Germline CDR1 is MNHEY and CDR2 is SVGAGI. CDR3 DNA sequence: TGTGCCAGCAGTTACGAGGGCGGCTATGGCTACACCTTC. Translated: CASSYEGGYGYTF.

The gene calls are TRBV18 and TRBJ1-1; weak D call: TRBD1 (5 bases). Trimming removed 4 bases from V and 1 base from J, with 10 bases in between. The CDR3 extends over 14 amino acids. Per germline, CDR1 KGHSH and CDR2 LQKENI. The chain's CDR3 is CASSLGQPNTEAFF. The CDR3 coding sequence is TGTGCCAGCTCACTCGGACAACCGAACACTGAAGCTTTCTTT.

The chain is built from TRBV5-1 and TRBJ2-3, with 7 bases that match TRBD2. Germline V gene sequence: CDR1 SGHRS, CDR2 YFSETQ. V shed 2 bases, J shed 6 bases, and the junction held 6 bases outside the gene matches. The CDR3 loop spans 14 amino acids. As DNA, the CDR3 is TGCGCCAGCAGCTTAGCGGGACCCCCGGATACGCAGTATTTT. Residues: CASSLAGPPDTQYF. Full variable domain (outside the CDR3, taken from reference TRBV5-1 and TRBJ2-3): KAGVTQTPRYLIKTRGQQVTLSCSPISGHRSVSWYQQTPGQGLQFLFEYFSETQRNKGNFPGRFSGRQFSNSRSEMNVSTLELGDSALYLCASSLAGPPDTQYFGPGTRLTVL.